This T cell receptor beta chain originates from a study of CD8 T cells in ankylosing spondylitis. Concerning this clonotype itself: The antigen is unknown.

Findings and caveats of the study: Matched synovial fluid from ankylosing spondylitis patients was reported to be enriched for disease-linked clones. A motif in TCR beta, a set of fewer than ten highly homologous variants, appeared characteristic of ankylosing spondylitis blood.

TCRdb re-derived calls from the 5' RACE reads in MiXCR, one entry per CDR3 protein. The table lists around 100,000 distinct CDR3 sequences, about 24% of them singletons. V lost 3 bases to trimming and J lost 3 bases, with 6 bases between them. Looked up from germline, CDR1 is SNHLY and CDR2 is FYNNEI. This CDR3 is built from 13 residues. The specimen was synovial fluid, either unsorted or a sorted T cell fraction (not recorded which). The V call is TRBV2, the J call TRBJ1-3; D is possibly TRBD1 (5 bases). The receptor's source is a male donor with ankylosing spondylitis. The CDR3: CASSDRDGNTIYF. In DNA, the CDR3 is TGTGCCAGCAGTGACAGGGATGGAAACACCATATATTTT.